One and the same sample provided the 9 T cell receptor beta chains below, sequenced in a study of siplizumab effects on memory and regulatory T cells. The data were produced by immunoSEQ multiplex PCR, yet TCRdb's version contains in-frame clones alone and is incomplete. Of 90,000 to 110,000 clones in the sample, about 92% are singletons; the top ten hold 0.65% to 0.9%. Sequenced material: Tregs sorted from blood. Receptor source: a human donor in good health.

The rearrangement joins TRBV11-2 to TRBJ2-2; 11 positions match TRBD1. Trimming at V came to 3 bases and at J to 5 bases, leaving 5 bases not matched to a gene. The CDR3 consists of 16 residues. The V gene's germline CDR1 is SGHAT and CDR2 FQNNGV. This CDR3 is CASSFAGTGGTGELFF. The CDR3 DNA reads TGTGCCAGCAGCTTCGCCGGGACAGGGGGTACCGGGGAGCTGTTTTTT.

The J gene is TRBJ2-7, the V gene TRBV6-1; D remains ambiguous. Per germline, CDR1 MNHNS and CDR2 SASEGT. The germline V and J ends were trimmed by 0 bases and 11 bases, with 8 bases remaining between them. There are 11 residues in the CDR3. DNA of the CDR3: TGTGCCAGCAGTGAAGCTTACACGGAGTACTTC. The encoded protein is CASSEAYTEYF.

This rearrangement joins TRBV28 to TRBJ2-7; TRBD2 matches at 7 bases. The junction had 12 bases not matched to a gene; V was cut back by 7 bases and J by 6 bases. Germline-derived CDR1 and CDR2 are MDHEN and SYDVKM. This CDR3 region has 14 residues. CDR3 residues: CASISSGGGSEQYF. The CDR3 DNA sequence: TGTGCCAGCATCTCCTCGGGGGGAGGGAGCGAGCAGTACTTC.

As for this clone: This sample includes further DNA sequences coding for the same CDR3. This rearrangement joins TRBV6-1 to TRBJ2-7, with D unclear. CDR3 length equals 8 residues. Germline assignment: CDR1 MNHNS and CDR2 SASEGT. The germline V and J ends were trimmed by 8 bases and 5 bases, with 1 base remaining between them. CDR3 in amino acids: CASHEQYF. In nucleotides, the CDR3 is TGTGCCAGCCACGAGCAGTACTTC.

The J gene is TRBJ1-5, the V gene TRBV25-1; 8 positions match TRBD1. Germline V lookup: CDR1 MGHDK, CDR2 SYGVNS. V trimming: 4 bases; J trimming: 5 bases; junction bases outside the gene matches: 7. The CDR3 length is 15 residues. CDR3 sequence: CASSVGTGGDQPQHF. Written as DNA, the CDR3 is TGTGCCAGCAGTGTTGGGACAGGAGGGGATCAGCCCCAGCATTTT.

The sample holds one count of this clone. The chain has TRBV9 and TRBJ1-1; D unresolved. Trimming removed 10 bases at V and 0 bases at J, with 13 bases between. The CDR3 consists of 13 residues. CDR1 and CDR2 (germline): SGDLS, YYNGEE. The CDR3 loop reads CASSLVLNTEAFF. In nucleotides, the CDR3 is TGTGCCTCCTCCCTAGTCTTGAACACTGAAGCTTTCTTT.

This clone was detected only once. The rearrangement links TRBV7-6 to TRBJ2-1, with 9 positions matching TRBD1. Germline lookup yields CDR1 SGHVS and CDR2 FNYEAQ. This CDR3 has 15 residues. V was pared by 5 bases and J by 5 bases, with 7 bases of the junction left unmatched. CDR3: CASSQPGQGDNEQFF. CDR3 coding DNA: TGTGCCAGCAGCCAACCGGGACAGGGTGACAATGAGCAGTTCTTC.

This chain uses TRBV27 with TRBJ1-2; D possibly corresponds to TRBD1 (5 bases). The germline CDR1 and CDR2 sequences are MNHEY and SMNVEV (reference sequence). The length of the CDR3 is 12 residues. The V gene lost 8 bases and the J gene lost 2 bases, with 9 bases spanning the gap. In nucleotides, the CDR3 is TGTGCCAGCTACGGACAAAACTATGGCTACACCTTC. This gives the protein CASYGQNYGYTF.

The chain is built from TRBV19 and TRBJ2-7, with TRBD2 matching 14 bases. This CDR3 contains 13 residues. The V gene end was trimmed by 6 bases and the J gene end by 6 bases; junction bases not matched to a gene: 1. Germline V gene data show CDR1 as LNHDA and CDR2 as SQIVND (reference sequence). The CDR3 DNA reads TGTGCCAGTAGGACTAGCGGGGGGGGCGAGCAGTACTTC. This gives the protein CASRTSGGGEQYF.